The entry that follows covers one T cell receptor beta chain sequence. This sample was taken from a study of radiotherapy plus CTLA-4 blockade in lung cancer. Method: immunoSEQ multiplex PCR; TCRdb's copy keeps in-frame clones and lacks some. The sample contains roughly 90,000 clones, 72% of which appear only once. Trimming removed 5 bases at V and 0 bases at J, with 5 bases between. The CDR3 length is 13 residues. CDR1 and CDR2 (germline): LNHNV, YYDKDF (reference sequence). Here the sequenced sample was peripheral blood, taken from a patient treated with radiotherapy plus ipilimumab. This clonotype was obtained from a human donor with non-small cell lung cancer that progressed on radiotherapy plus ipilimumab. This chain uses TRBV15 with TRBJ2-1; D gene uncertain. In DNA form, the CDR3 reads TGTGCCACCAGCTCCAGCTCCTACAATGAGCAGTTCTTC. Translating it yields CATSSSSYNEQFF.